Detailed here is one T cell receptor beta chain. The record originates from a study of shared clonotypes between healthy human individuals. This was a deep-level run. Original analysis: For the immunoSEQ data, sequences were junction-only without quality scores, so filtering differed. Sequenced by immunoSEQ multiplex PCR; TCRdb stores in-frame clones only, minus some. The DNA was the basis for D and trimming; V, J and clone size are from that table. The sample yields roughly 2.5 million clones, approximately 92% seen once. The CDR3 has 17 residues. V lost 0 bases to trimming and J lost 0 bases, with 12 bases between them. Germline V gives CDR1 MGHRA, CDR2 YSYEKL.

The sample taken for sequencing was naive CD4+ T cells sorted from blood. Subset noted: CD45RA+ positively selected. This sequence was found in a man aged 18 to 35 in good health. The V and J genes are TRBV4-1 and TRBJ1-3; perhaps TRBD1 as D (5 bases). CDR3 sequence (DNA): TGCGCCAGCAGCCAAGATCTTGACAGAACCTCTGGAAACACCATATATTTT. Protein: CASSQDLDRTSGNTIYF.